The rows below give T cell receptor beta chains drawn from one sample of a study of cytomegalovirus exposure and HLA in healthy donors. Only in-frame clones appear in the TCRdb table, and some are missing; sequencing was by immunoSEQ multiplex PCR. The specimen's table records 65,000 to 85,000 clones. The sequenced sample consisted of PBMCs. These receptor sequences come from a female donor in good health and CMV-seropositive. The CDR3 runs from the conserved cysteine through the conserved F or W. Fields, in order: D gene, J gene, V gene, CDR3 protein, CDR3 DNA. The D gene is left open where the match is weak.

TRBD1	TRBJ1-4	TRBV4-3	CASSQRPPGTGDEKLFF	TGCGCCAGCAGCCAAAGGCCCCCCGGGACAGGCGATGAAAAACTGTTTTTT
TRBD1	TRBJ2-1	TRBV4-3	CASSSGQEPYNEQFF	TGCGCCAGCAGCTCCGGACAGGAGCCCTACAATGAGCAGTTCTTC
TRBD2	TRBJ2-5	TRBV7-8	CATQATSASETQYF	TGTGCCACCCAGGCCACTAGCGCCTCCGAGACCCAGTACTTC
.	TRBJ1-2	TRBV28	CASSLTGDGDGYTF	TGTGCCAGCAGTTTAACGGGGGATGGCGATGGCTACACCTTC
.	TRBJ1-1	TRBV10-3	CAISESTRGSEAFF	TGTGCCATCAGTGAGTCTACGCGGGGGTCTGAAGCTTTCTTT
TRBD1	TRBJ1-1	TRBV27	CASRTRGHGTEAFF	TGTGCCAGCAGAACAAGGGGGCATGGGACTGAAGCTTTCTTT
.	TRBJ1-5	TRBV5-1	CASSVGPTGTGNQPQHF	TGCGCCAGCAGCGTGGGGCCAACAGGGACCGGCAATCAGCCCCAGCATTTT
.	TRBJ2-5	TRBV5-1	CASSWRAEGETQYF	TGCGCCAGCAGCTGGCGGGCGGAAGGGGAGACCCAGTACTTC
.	TRBJ1-1	TRBV7-9	CASSLGGLTEAFF	TGTGCCAGCAGCTTAGGGGGACTCACTGAAGCTTTCTTT
.	TRBJ2-6	TRBV19	CASTRGRLSGANVLTF	TGTGCCAGCACCAGAGGGCGTTTATCTGGGGCCAACGTCCTGACTTTC
.	TRBJ1-5	TRBV28	CASTSNQPQHF	TGTGCCAGCACGAGCAATCAGCCCCAGCATTTT
.	TRBJ2-2	TRBV6-4	CASSDSASGELFF	TGTGCCAGCAGTGACTCGGCATCTGGGGAGCTGTTTTTT
.	TRBJ1-5	TRBV6-1	CASSGSIHLNSNQPQHF	TGTGCCAGCAGTGGGTCGATACATCTGAATAGCAATCAGCCCCAGCATTTT
TRBD2	TRBJ2-5	TRBV4-1	CASSQPQRGEETQYF	TGCGCCAGCAGCCAGCCCCAGCGGGGTGAAGAGACCCAGTACTTC
TRBD2	TRBJ2-1	TRBV6-1	CASSGESGGASVQFF	TGTGCCAGCAGTGGGGAAAGCGGGGGGGCCTCTGTTCAGTTCTTC
.	TRBJ1-2	TRBV6-5	CASSYLKDSYGYTF	TGTGCCAGCAGTTACCTGAAGGACAGCTATGGCTACACCTTC
TRBD1	TRBJ2-7	TRBV6-5	CASSYDRGHEQYF	TGTGCCAGCAGTTACGACAGGGGCCACGAGCAGTACTTC
TRBD1	TRBJ2-7	TRBV5-4	CASSSGTVEQYF	TGTGCCAGCAGCTCCGGGACAGTCGAGCAGTACTTC
.	TRBJ1-1	TRBV19	CASSSSGGKAFF	TGTGCCAGTAGTTCGTCGGGGGGAAAAGCTTTCTTT
.	TRBJ2-1	TRBV4-2	CASSRPVSSYNEQFF	TGTGCCAGCAGCCGTCCGGTTAGCTCCTACAATGAGCAGTTCTTC
TRBD1	TRBJ1-4	TRBV30	CAWEGQGEEKLFF	TGTGCCTGGGAAGGACAGGGGGAGGAAAAACTGTTTTTT
.	TRBJ1-3	TRBV30	CAWGPLESGNTIYF	TGTGCCTGGGGGCCATTAGAGTCTGGAAACACCATATATTTT
TRBD1	TRBJ1-2	TRBV18	CASSSGQGANYGYTF	TGTGCCAGCTCTTCAGGACAGGGCGCCAACTATGGCTACACCTTC
.	TRBJ2-1	TRBV4-3	CASSQVGGNEQFF	TGCGCCAGCAGCCAAGTCGGTGGCAATGAGCAGTTCTTC
.	TRBJ2-1	TRBV19	CASSIVVEVEQFF	TGTGCCAGTAGTATCGTGGTAGAGGTTGAGCAGTTCTTC
TRBD1	TRBJ2-3	TRBV6-5	CASSSDRVSDTQYF	TGTGCCAGCAGCTCGGACAGGGTGTCAGATACGCAGTATTTT
TRBD2	TRBJ2-5	TRBV2	CASSEEAGEETQYF	TGTGCCAGCAGTGAGGAGGCGGGGGAGGAGACCCAGTACTTC
TRBD1	TRBJ2-6	TRBV30	CAWQQGALTGANVLTF	TGTGCCTGGCAACAGGGGGCGCTTACGGGGGCCAACGTCCTGACTTTC
TRBD1	TRBJ1-1	TRBV5-1	CASSLDRGNTEAFF	TGCGCCAGCAGCTTGGACAGGGGGAACACTGAAGCTTTCTTT
TRBD2	TRBJ2-3	TRBV7-9	CASSQDGTSATDTQYF	TGTGCCAGCAGCCAGGACGGGACTAGCGCCACAGATACGCAGTATTTT
TRBD1	TRBJ1-1	TRBV5-1	CASTIQGAAMVTEAFF	TGCGCCAGCACGATACAGGGGGCTGCAATGGTGACTGAAGCTTTCTTT
.	TRBJ1-1	TRBV6-6	CAAVRAGQNTEAFF	TGTGCCGCAGTAAGGGCAGGGCAGAACACTGAAGCTTTCTTT
.	TRBJ2-7	TRBV27	CASSLMQGDSYEQYF	TGTGCCAGCAGTTTGATGCAGGGTGACTCCTACGAGCAGTACTTC
.	TRBJ1-2	TRBV7-9	CASSPGEGSRGYTF	TGTGCCAGCAGCCCAGGGGAGGGTAGTAGAGGCTACACCTTC
TRBD1	TRBJ1-2	TRBV28	CASSSRTGFNYGYTF	TGTGCCAGCAGTTCCCGGACAGGATTTAACTATGGCTACACCTTC
.	TRBJ1-1	TRBV7-2	CASSRTAGQEAFF	TGTGCCAGCAGCCGGACAGCCGGTCAGGAAGCTTTCTTT
.	TRBJ1-2	TRBV30	CAWSVGTNYGYTF	TGTGCCTGGTCGGTGGGCACAAACTATGGCTACACCTTC
.	TRBJ1-1	TRBV18	CASSPPGQYTEAFF	TGTGCCAGCTCACCACCTGGGCAGTACACTGAAGCTTTCTTT
TRBD1	TRBJ1-1	TRBV19	CASSIRDRGPEAFF	TGTGCCAGTAGTATAAGGGACAGAGGACCTGAAGCTTTCTTT
TRBD1	TRBJ2-7	TRBV4-3	CASSQDDPGQGIGEQYF	TGCGCCAGCAGCCAAGATGACCCCGGACAGGGAATCGGGGAGCAGTACTTC
.	TRBJ1-4	TRBV28	CASNTPIGGTNEKLFF	TGTGCCAGCAATACCCCCATTGGGGGGACTAATGAAAAACTGTTTTTT
.	TRBJ1-3	TRBV5-1	CASSLAGAHGNTIYF	TGCGCCAGCAGCTTGGCAGGGGCCCATGGAAACACCATATATTTT
.	TRBJ1-3	TRBV25-1	CASSDRVGNTIYF	TGTGCCAGCAGTGACAGGGTCGGAAACACCATATATTTT